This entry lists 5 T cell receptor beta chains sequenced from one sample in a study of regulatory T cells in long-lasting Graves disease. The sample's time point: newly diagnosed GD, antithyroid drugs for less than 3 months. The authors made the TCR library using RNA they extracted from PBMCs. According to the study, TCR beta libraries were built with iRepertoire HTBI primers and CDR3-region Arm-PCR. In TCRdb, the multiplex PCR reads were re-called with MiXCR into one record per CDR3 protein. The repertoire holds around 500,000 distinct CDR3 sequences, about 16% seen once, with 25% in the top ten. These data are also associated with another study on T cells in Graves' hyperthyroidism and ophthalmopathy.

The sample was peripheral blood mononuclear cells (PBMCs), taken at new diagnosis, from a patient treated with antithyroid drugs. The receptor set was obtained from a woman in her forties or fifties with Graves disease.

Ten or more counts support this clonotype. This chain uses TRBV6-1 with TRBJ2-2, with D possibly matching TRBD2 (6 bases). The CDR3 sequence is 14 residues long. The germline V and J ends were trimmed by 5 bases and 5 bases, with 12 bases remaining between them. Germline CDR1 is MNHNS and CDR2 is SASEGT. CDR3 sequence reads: CASSNLGGTGELFF. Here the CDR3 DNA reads TGTGCCAGCAGTAACCTCGGGGGTACCGGGGAGCTGTTTTTT.

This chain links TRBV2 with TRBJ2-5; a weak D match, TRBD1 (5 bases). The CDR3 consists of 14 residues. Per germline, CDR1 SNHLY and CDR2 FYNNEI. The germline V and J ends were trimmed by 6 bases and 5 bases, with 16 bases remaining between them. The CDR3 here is CASRARQSLETQYF. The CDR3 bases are TGTGCCAGCAGGGCAAGACAGTCCTTGGAGACCCAGTACTTC.

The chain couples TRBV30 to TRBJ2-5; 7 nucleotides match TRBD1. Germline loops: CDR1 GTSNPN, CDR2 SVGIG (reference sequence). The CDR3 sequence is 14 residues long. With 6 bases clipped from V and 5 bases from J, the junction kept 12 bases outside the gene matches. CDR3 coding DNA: TGTGCCTGTCAGGGGGTGGGGGCAGGGGAGACCCAGTACTTC. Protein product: CACQGVGAGETQYF.

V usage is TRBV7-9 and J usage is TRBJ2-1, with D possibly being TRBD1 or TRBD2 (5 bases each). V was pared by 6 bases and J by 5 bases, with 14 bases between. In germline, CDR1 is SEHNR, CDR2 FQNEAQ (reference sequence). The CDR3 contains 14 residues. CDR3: CASRVRDGNNEQFF. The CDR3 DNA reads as TGTGCCAGCAGAGTCCGGGACGGAAACAATGAGCAGTTCTTC.

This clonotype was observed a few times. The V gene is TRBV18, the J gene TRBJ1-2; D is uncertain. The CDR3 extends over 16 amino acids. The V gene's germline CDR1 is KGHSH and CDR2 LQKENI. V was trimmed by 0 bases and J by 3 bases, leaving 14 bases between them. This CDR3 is CASSPPSKVKDYGYTF. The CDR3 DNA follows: TGTGCCAGCTCACCACCATCTAAGGTTAAAGACTATGGCTACACCTTC.